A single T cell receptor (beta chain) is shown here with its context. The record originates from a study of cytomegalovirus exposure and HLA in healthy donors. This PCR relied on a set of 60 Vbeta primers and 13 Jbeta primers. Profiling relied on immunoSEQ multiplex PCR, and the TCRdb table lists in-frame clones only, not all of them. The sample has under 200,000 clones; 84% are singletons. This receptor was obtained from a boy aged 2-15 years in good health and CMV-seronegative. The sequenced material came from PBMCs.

CDR3 coding DNA: TGCGCCAGCAGCCCGGGAGTCAGCACAGATACGCAGTATTTT. Translation: CASSPGVSTDTQYF. J is TRBJ2-3 and V is TRBV5-1, with D possibly TRBD2 on 6 matching bases. CDR1 and CDR2 from the germline V gene are SGHRS and YFSETQ. The CDR3 sequence is 14 residues long. V was pared by 4 bases and J by 0 bases, with 9 bases between.